This T cell receptor (beta chain) was captured by sequencing in a study of blood T cell repertoires in COVID-19. Background on the study: Samples of COVID-19 (acute and convalescent) were obtained from the United States, Italy and Spain. Sources were T cells, B-cell-depleted T cells, or PBMCs; the material itself was cDNA or gDNA.

Germline V gene lookup returns CDR1 LNHDA and CDR2 SQIVND (reference sequence). V lost 2 bases to trimming and J lost 4 bases, with 6 bases between them. The CDR3 loop spans 13 amino acids. In the original analysis: By means of reference gene primer amplification, nucleated cell counts were estimated. TCRdb's copy holds only in-frame clones and misses some; the assay was immunoSEQ multiplex PCR. That table gives V, J and clone size, and the DNA gave D and trimming. The top ten clones hold roughly an eighth of a sample with about 23,000 clones, 80% to 90% of them seen once. The sequenced sample was peripheral blood. The source of this sequence is a woman older than 75 with active or convalescent COVID-19. The chain uses TRBV19 and TRBJ1-3, with a weak D call TRBD1 (5 bases). The CDR3 DNA follows: TGTGCCAGTAGTATACAGGGAGGAAACACCATATATTTT. Encoded protein: CASSIQGGNTIYF.